Included here is one T cell receptor (beta chain) sequence, with context. The antigen remains unidentified. The data were produced by immunoSEQ multiplex PCR, yet TCRdb's version contains in-frame clones alone and is incomplete. The repertoire consists of roughly 200,000 clones, with just over 90% occurring once and the leading ten covering around 1%. The data stem from a study of T cell responses to AZD1222 COVID-19 vaccine. Study-wide points: Females outnumbered males among donors, who were mostly white British; clonal diversity was possibly underestimated. Regions 160-218 and 743-854 held dominance among vaccine-associated CD4 TCRs, which spanned spike.

The sample in question was peripheral blood, obtained on day 0 of MenACWY control vaccination. The receptor was derived from an adult in good health.

The CDR3 nucleotides are TGTGCCAGTATCGGAGGGGCAGACACTGAAGCTTTCTTT. Translated, it gives CASIGGADTEAFF. The rearrangement uses TRBV19 and TRBJ1-1; the D gene is possibly TRBD1 (5 bases). The CDR3 contains 13 residues. Germline loops: CDR1 LNHDA, CDR2 SQIVND (reference sequence). Trimming took 7 bases from V and 3 from J, leaving 12 bases between them.